These 13 T cell receptor beta chains were all obtained from the same sample, sequenced in a study of OX40 agonist ivuxolimab in advanced cancers. Clones were sequenced by immunoSEQ multiplex PCR, and TCRdb holds only the in-frame ones, with some missing. The table lists 15,000 to 20,000 clones, 73% of them singletons. Source: CD4+ or CD8+ T cells sorted from blood, taken in a trial of the OX40 agonist ivuxolimab. Receptors originate from an adult with an advanced solid tumor such as melanoma, head and neck, liver or kidney cancer.

V usage is TRBV27 and J usage is TRBJ2-7; 13 bases align to TRBD2. Germline V gives CDR1 MNHEY, CDR2 SMNVEV (reference sequence). The CDR3 length is 15 residues. J lost 2 bases, V lost 7 bases, and 5 bases had no gene match. CDR3 region: CASTLLAGGTYEQYF. The CDR3 nucleotides are TGTGCCAGCACCTTACTAGCGGGAGGGACCTACGAGCAGTACTTC.

The V gene is TRBV19, the J gene TRBJ2-1, with D maybe TRBD2 (6 bases). Per germline, CDR1 LNHDA and CDR2 SQIVND (reference sequence). Trimming stripped 0 bases from V and 3 bases from J, with 9 bases between. CDR3 size: 15 residues. The CDR3 nucleotides read TGTGCCAGTAGTATAGACGGGAGTATCTACAATGAGCAGTTCTTC. As protein: CASSIDGSIYNEQFF.

The chain recombines TRBV2 with TRBJ1-2; the D gene is possibly TRBD1 (5 bases). The CDR3 has 14 residues. Trimming took 10 bases from V and 1 from J, leaving 16 bases between them. From germline, CDR1 is SNHLY and CDR2 FYNNEI. DNA of the CDR3: TGTGCCACCCACCGGGACTCACTTAACTATGGCTACACCTTC. Its translation is CATHRDSLNYGYTF.

The V and J genes are TRBV7-9 and TRBJ2-7; D might be TRBD2 (6 bases). Trimming removed 1 base at V and 5 bases at J, with 18 bases between. CDR3 length: 16 residues. CDR1 SEHNR and CDR2 FQNEAQ come from the germline V gene (reference sequence). The CDR3 region is CASSLEWQGGVDEQYF. In DNA form, the CDR3 reads TGTGCCAGCAGCTTAGAATGGCAAGGAGGGGTCGACGAGCAGTACTTC.

The rearrangement uses TRBV30 and TRBJ1-3, with TRBD1 matching over 10 bases. CDR1 is GTSNPN, CDR2 SVGIG, per germline (reference sequence). Unmatched junction bases numbered 22, after V lost 8 bases and J lost 0 bases. The CDR3 is 20 amino acids. The CDR3: CAGLMGQGPSISYSGNTIYF. In DNA, the CDR3 is TGTGCCGGACTAATGGGACAGGGGCCATCCATTAGTTACTCTGGAAACACCATATATTTT.

This rearrangement joins TRBV9 to TRBJ2-3; 9 nucleotides align to TRBD2. Germline lookup yields CDR1 SGDLS and CDR2 YYNGEE. This CDR3 has 16 amino acids. The V segment lost 3 bases and the J segment 0 bases; nucleotides outside the gene matches: 5. CDR3 amino acids: CASSESGGPSTDTQYF. CDR3 sequence (DNA): TGTGCCAGCAGCGAGAGCGGGGGGCCTAGCACAGATACGCAGTATTTT.

This clone came up once. This sequence joins TRBV6-5 and TRBJ1-1; D unclear. The germline V gene encodes CDR1 MNHEY and CDR2 SVGAGI. The V end lost 11 bases, the J end lost 0 bases, and 16 bases lay between the germline ends. This CDR3 is built from 14 residues. CDR3 loop: CAARQASMNTEAFF. The DNA of the CDR3 is TGTGCCGCCCGGCAGGCCTCTATGAACACTGAAGCTTTCTTT.

V gene TRBV7-9 combines with J gene TRBJ2-1; D is ambiguous. The germline V gene has CDR1 SEHNR and CDR2 FQNEAQ (reference sequence). V gave up 3 bases and J gave up 8 bases, with 5 bases separating them. The CDR3 length is 11 residues. The DNA of the CDR3 is TGTGCCAGCAGCTTTGCGGATGAGCAGTTCTTC. This translates into CASSFADEQFF. The full variable domain, its missing parts supplied by reference TRBV7-9 and TRBJ2-1, is DTGVSQNPRHKITKRGQNVTFRCDPISEHNRLYWYRQTLGQGPEFLTYFQNEAQLEKSRLLSDRFSAERPKGSFSTLEIQRTEQGDSAMYLCASSFADEQFFGPGTRLTVL.

The genes are TRBV13 and TRBJ2-3; 9 nucleotides agree with TRBD2. Germline V lookup: CDR1 PRHDT, CDR2 FYEKMQ (reference sequence). The CDR3 has 17 residues. The trim removed 0 bases at V and 2 bases at J, leaving 6 bases unmatched. In nucleotides, the CDR3 is TGTGCCAGCAGCTTAGGCCGCCTAGCGGGGTCCACAGATACGCAGTATTTT. Amino acid sequence: CASSLGRLAGSTDTQYF. Variable domain in full (rest from reference TRBV13 and TRBJ2-3): AAGVIQSPRHLIKEKRETATLKCYPIPRHDTVYWYQQGPGQDPQFLISFYEKMQSDKGSIPDRFSAQQFSDYHSELNMSSLELGDSALYFCASSLGRLAGSTDTQYFGPGTRLTVL.

This chain connects TRBV5-1 to TRBJ2-7, with 9 bases lining up with TRBD1. In germline, CDR1 is SGHRS, CDR2 YFSETQ. Germline trimming cut 6 bases from V and 2 bases from J; bases unmatched to any gene: 9. The CDR3 is 15 residues long. The CDR3 loop is CASTLGGQGTYEQYF. The CDR3 DNA reads as TGCGCCAGCACCTTAGGGGGACAGGGTACCTACGAGCAGTACTTC.

The chain has TRBV27 and TRBJ2-3; 7 bases are a match to TRBD2. V lost 5 bases to trimming and J lost 2 bases; unmatched junction nucleotides: 13. Germline CDR1 is MNHEY and CDR2 is SMNVEV (reference sequence). The CDR3 is 17 amino acids. DNA for the CDR3: TGTGCCAGCAGTCTCTACTGGACTAGTAGTGCCACAGATACGCAGTATTTT. The encoded protein is CASSLYWTSSATDTQYF.

As concerns this clone: A junction end diverges from the germline sequence, so it may reflect a read error. V gene TRBV27 combines with J gene TRBJ2-5; 7 nucleotides agree with TRBD2. CDR3 length equals 14 residues. The germline V gene has CDR1 MNHEY and CDR2 SMNVEV (reference sequence). CDR3 in amino acids: CANSQRLAGETQYF. CDR3 bases: TGTGCCAACAGTCAGAGACTAGCAGGAGAGACCCAGTACTTC.

The chain uses TRBV15 and TRBJ1-3; a possible D gene is TRBD1 (6 bases). V shed 9 bases and J shed 0 bases, with 12 bases lying between them. The CDR3 consists of 14 residues. CDR1 is LNHNV and CDR2 is YYDKDF in the germline V gene (reference sequence). The CDR3 reads CATSDRLSGNTIYF. DNA of the CDR3: TGTGCCACTTCCGACAGGCTCTCTGGAAACACCATATATTTT.